This T cell receptor (beta chain) was obtained from a study of cytomegalovirus exposure and HLA in healthy donors. Study in general: Genotyping of roughly 400 donors showed that 70% to 90% belonged to the Caucasian-associated ancestry cluster.

Study-wide results and caveats: In a later analysis, V- and J-gene trimming of beta chains associated with a DCLRE1C missense variant, replicated independently.

Of note for this clone: The antigen is not known.

The study ran its PCR with 60 Vbeta and 13 Jbeta primers. Produced via immunoSEQ multiplex PCR; TCRdb's table is partial and in-frame only. Of 200,000 or so clones in the sample, 82% were seen once. The specimen sequenced was PBMCs. The clonotype originates from a boy under 10 years old in good health and CMV-seronegative.

CDR3 in amino acids: CASSSTAGQLETQYF. CDR3 sequence (DNA): TGTGCCAGCAGCTCCACCGCGGGACAGCTAGAGACCCAGTACTTC. The J gene is TRBJ2-5, the V gene TRBV11-3; D perhaps matches TRBD1 (7 bases). Germline CDR1 reads SGHNT; CDR2 reads YENEEA. V was pared by 4 bases and J by 4 bases, with 16 bases between. The CDR3 has 15 residues.